This T cell receptor (beta chain) derives from a study of Graves' ophthalmopathy and Graves' hyperthyroidism. Study-wide results and limits: The model predicted ophthalmopathy progression with about 69% sensitivity and less than 85% specificity.

This clonotype was seen ten or more times. The antigen is unknown. Orbital computed tomography and thyroid ultrasound, along with TRAb, serum thyroxine and clinical symptoms, underpinned diagnosis. The CDR3 spans 14 residues. V was trimmed by 8 bases and J by 3 bases, leaving 16 bases between them. Germline loops: CDR1 MNHEY, CDR2 SVGAGI. Amplified material comprised TCR beta CDR3 regions derived from RNA transcripts. Second-round multiplex PCR followed a first-round RT-PCR using HTBI primers. MiXCR was run by TCRdb on the multiplex PCR reads, yielding one entry per CDR3 protein. Of about 500,000 distinct CDR3 sequences listed, over 13% are singletons.

The clonotype comes from a woman younger than 45 with Graves' ophthalmopathy. The sample taken for sequencing was blood. V is TRBV6-5 and J is TRBJ1-1; weak D call: TRBD1 (6 bases). CDR3 region: CASGRQEYYTEAFF. DNA of the CDR3: TGTGCCAGCGGCAGACAGGAGTATTACACTGAAGCTTTCTTT.